The 4 T cell receptor beta chains below all came from one sample that was sequenced in a study of read filtering for tumor transcriptome and immune sequencing. Molecular barcoded adaptors covering alpha/delta and beta/gamma chains were used on roughly 400 ng RNA. TCRdb recomputed calls from the reads with MiXCR, one row per CDR3 protein. The top ten clones hold 45% of a sample with about 60,000 distinct CDR3 sequences, about 14% of them seen once. The sample was a population of CD138-negative cells sorted from bone marrow. These TCRs come from a donor at least 40 years old with multiple myeloma.

This clonotype was observed many times. The CDR3 sequence: CSARPGTGPYEQYF. CDR3 bases: TGCAGTGCTAGACCCGGGACAGGGCCCTACGAGCAGTACTTC. The chain links TRBV20-1 to TRBJ2-7; TRBD1 matches at 9 bases. The ends lost 2 bases at V and 2 bases at J; junction bases unmatched: 4. In germline, CDR1 is DFQATT, CDR2 SNEGSKA (reference sequence). The CDR3 is 14 amino acids.

In this sample, this clonotype turned up many times. This rearrangement joins TRBV29-1 to TRBJ1-1; the match to TRBD1 covers 9 bases. Trimming at V came to 7 bases and at J to 6 bases, leaving 0 bases not matched to a gene. The CDR3 has 10 residues. Germline values: CDR1 SQVTM, CDR2 ANQGSEA. The CDR3 DNA reads as TGCAGCGGGGACAGGGCTGAAGCTTTCTTT. Protein product: CSGDRAEAFF.

The table lists this clonotype with many counts. The genes are TRBV7-3 and TRBJ1-4; 10 nucleotides match TRBD1. The CDR3 is 14 residues long. CDR1 is SGHTA, CDR2 FQGTGA, per germline. Trimming cost V 0 bases and J 10 bases; bases outside gene matches: 2. Here the CDR3 reads CASSLTGQGSKLFF. Written as DNA, the CDR3 is TGTGCCAGCAGCTTAACGGGACAGGGGTCAAAACTGTTTTTT.

In its sample, this clonotype was seen many times. The chain joins TRBV14 to TRBJ2-3; D gene unclear. The CDR3 is 16 amino acids. CDR1 is SGHDN and CDR2 is FVKESK in the germline V gene. Between the trimmed V and J ends, which lost 0 bases and 2 bases, there was a span of 12 bases. The CDR3 region has the DNA TGTGCCAGCAGCCAAGACTTCTCAGGTTCCACAGATACGCAGTATTTT. This encodes CASSQDFSGSTDTQYF.